This T cell receptor (beta chain) originates from a study of CD8 T cells in Susac syndrome. The authors negatively isolated CD8+ and CD4+ T cells and FACS-enriched TEMRA cells. The V segment lost 6 bases and the J segment 0 bases; nucleotides outside the gene matches: 18. CDR3 length: 21 amino acids. Germline V gene lookup returns CDR1 KGHDR and CDR2 SFDVKD. Random-hexamer reverse transcription was applied to roughly 0.5 to 1 ug RNA. The CDR3 of TCR beta was amplified by immunoSEQ multiplex PCR across 54 Vbeta and 13 Jbeta. MiXCR, applied by TCRdb to the immunoSEQ multiplex PCR reads, yields one record per CDR3 protein. The top ten clones hold around 0.21% of a sample with approximately 300,000 distinct CDR3 sequences, roughly 85% of them seen once.

The specimen was CD8+ T cells from PBMCs. This receptor was taken from a human donor with multiple sclerosis. V and J are TRBV24-1 and TRBJ2-2, with 10 nucleotides matching TRBD1. CDR3 sequence (DNA): TGTGCCACCAGTTCTTTACCGGGACAGGGGTCTAGAACCGCGAACACCGGGGAGCTGTTTTTT. The encoded protein is CATSSLPGQGSRTANTGELFF.